This T cell receptor beta chain was profiled in a study of persistence of HIV-infected CD4 T cells. The immunoSEQ assay was version 4, run in survey mode. Data came from immunoSEQ multiplex PCR; TCRdb stores just in-frame clones and leaves some out. The sample has approximately 45,000 clones; roughly 90% are singletons. This clone occurred a few times. As yet, its antigen is unknown. Germline-derived CDR1 and CDR2 are SQVTM and ANQGSEA. V lost 0 bases and J 9 bases, leaving 11 bases between the germline ends. The length of the CDR3 is 13 residues. Nonspecific anti-CD3/anti-CD28 bead stimulation represents the broad CD4+ T cell repertoire. Sorting of responding CD4+ T cells relied on upregulated CD40 ligand together with CD69. Adults with HIV-1 started suppressive ART while chronically infected.

The source was CD4+ T cells sorted from PBMCs after roughly 18-hour stimulation, collected from a patient who received antiretroviral therapy. The chain employs TRBV29-1 and TRBJ1-4, with D possibly TRBD1 on 6 matching bases. This sequence originates from an adult woman with HIV who was CMV-seropositive. CDR3 coding DNA: TGCAGCGTTGAAGATTTACAGGGTCAAAAACTGTTTTTT. This translates into CSVEDLQGQKLFF.